The entry below describes one T cell receptor beta chain. Germline V gene lookup returns CDR1 KGHDR and CDR2 SFDVKD. This CDR3 is built from 17 residues. V gave up 0 bases and J gave up 3 bases, with 13 bases separating them. Investigators amplified TCR beta CDR3 regions from RNA transcripts. First-round RT-PCR with HTBI primers preceded a second-round multiplex PCR. A single record per CDR3 protein comes from TCRdb applying MiXCR to the multiplex PCR reads. The sample holds 150,000 or so distinct CDR3 sequences; 35% to 45% are singletons and the top ten take roughly 8.9%. The sample originates from a study of Graves' ophthalmopathy and Graves' hyperthyroidism. Each donor who had ophthalmopathy showed moderate-to-severe activity, a CAS of ≥3, a NOSPECS of ≥4, and a duration under 3 months.

Sample: peripheral blood. The rearrangement uses TRBV24-1 and TRBJ2-2, with a possible D match to TRBD2 (6 bases). This receptor was identified in a man younger than 40 with Graves' ophthalmopathy. The CDR3 bases are TGTGCCACCAGTGATTTGCAGGCGGGGATCGACACCGGGGAGCTGTTTTTT. Its protein product is CATSDLQAGIDTGELFF.